This passage covers 6 T cell receptor beta chains from one sample sequenced in a study of shared clonotypes between healthy human individuals. TCRdb's copy holds only in-frame clones and misses some; the assay was immunoSEQ multiplex PCR. Here the sample spans around 1.5 million clones, approximately 98% being singletons. Input material: naive CD4+ T cells sorted from blood. The subset is: CD45RA+ positively selected. Receptor source: a man younger than 45 in good health.

DNA for the CDR3: TGTGCCAGCAGCTGGGGGACAGGGCACACCGGGGAGCTGTTTTTT. Amino acid sequence: CASSWGTGHTGELFF. This chain joins TRBV11-2 and TRBJ2-2; 9 nucleotides agree with TRBD1. The CDR3 is 15 amino acids. V dropped 4 bases and J dropped 3; count of bases not matched to a gene: 3. The germline V gene has CDR1 SGHAT and CDR2 FQNNGV.

The chain combines TRBV28 with TRBJ2-1; the D is unclear. The CDR3 totals 13 residues. Germline V gives CDR1 MDHEN, CDR2 SYDVKM. Trimming cost V 6 bases and J 6 bases, with 12 bases left between them. Here the CDR3 reads CASRGEPRNEQFF. DNA of the CDR3: TGTGCCAGCAGAGGTGAACCCCGCAATGAGCAGTTCTTC.

The chain uses TRBV21-1 and TRBJ1-5. TRBV21-1 is classified as a pseudogene. The CDR3 is 14 residues long. CDR3 nucleotide sequence: TGTGCCAGCAGCACCCGGCCATACAATCAGCCCCAGCATTTT. Protein sequence: CASSTRPYNQPQHF.

V and J are TRBV19 and TRBJ2-7; D is possibly TRBD1 (6 bases). This CDR3 comprises 14 residues. CDR1 and CDR2 (germline): LNHDA, SQIVND (reference sequence). The V and J ends lost 6 bases and 1 base respectively, with 13 bases between them. CDR3 protein: CASRRTGTSYEQYF. The CDR3 bases are TGTGCCAGTAGAAGAACCGGGACATCCTACGAGCAGTACTTC.

The chain combines TRBV5-4 with TRBJ2-5; tentative D call: TRBD2 (6 bases). The CDR3 totals 13 residues. The germline gives CDR1 SGHNT, CDR2 YYREEE (reference sequence). The ends were cut back, 5 bases at V and 10 bases at J, with 18 bases in the middle. This CDR3 is CASSIGGLEVQYF. The CDR3 bases are TGTGCCAGCAGTATTGGGGGACTGGAGGTCCAGTACTTC.

This clone was detected once. V usage is TRBV5-5 and J usage is TRBJ1-2; 7 nucleotides align to TRBD1. The CDR3 spans 15 residues. Per germline, CDR1 SGHKS and CDR2 YYEKEE (reference sequence). Trimming at V came to 4 bases and at J to 4 bases, leaving 10 bases not matched to a gene. CDR3: CASSPSQGVRYGYTF. CDR3 in DNA: TGTGCCAGCAGCCCAAGTCAGGGGGTACGCTATGGCTACACCTTC.